These 28 T cell receptor beta chains were all obtained from the same sample, sequenced in a study of Graves' ophthalmopathy and Graves' hyperthyroidism listed by TCRdb under 2018. Sequencing instrument: Illumina HiSeq 2000. For repertoire sequencing, the TCR beta CDR3 regions were amplified from RNA transcripts. HTBI primers and the Qiagen OneStep RT-PCR kit were used in a first-round RT-PCR, which was followed by a second-round multiplex PCR, size selection and purification. TCRdb reran the public reads through fastp at Q25 and MiXCR, keeping productive beta chains. Under each unique CDR3 protein, matching rows form one entry showing the most common genes and DNA. The sample contains around 470,000 distinct CDR3 sequences, roughly an eighth of them found a single time. In total, the top ten clones hold about 10% of the sample. The sample taken for sequencing was blood. Receptors were obtained from a woman in her twenties or thirties with Graves' ophthalmopathy. Donor details come from another sample of the same person, matched by shared clones.

Many counts were recorded for this clonotype. The V call is TRBV6-1, the J call TRBJ2-4, with D hard to call. From germline, CDR1 is MNHNS and CDR2 SASEGT. The CDR3 runs to 17 residues. The V end was cut by 6 bases, the J end by 0 bases, with 18 bases between. CDR3 in DNA: TGTGCCAGCAGCCCCGGGTTCGGAATACTAGCCAAAAACATTCAGTACTTC. This codes for CASSPGFGILAKNIQYF.

This clonotype was detected only a few times. CDR3 in amino acids: CASSQVAGVLKGELFF. DNA for the CDR3: TGTGCCAGCAGCCAAGTAGCGGGGGTCCTTAAAGGGGAGCTGTTTTTT. The chain employs TRBV3-1 and TRBJ2-2, with 9 bases that match TRBD2. The CDR3 contains 16 residues. Germline CDR1 and CDR2: LGHDT and YNNKEL (reference sequence). The trim removed 1 base at V and 8 bases at J, leaving 8 bases unmatched.

Notes on this clonotype: A much larger clone sits a single nucleotide away, making a read error possible. The rearrangement joins TRBV12-3 or TRBV12-4 to TRBJ2-7; D unclear. V lost 6 bases and J 9 bases, leaving 18 bases between the germline ends. The CDR3 runs 13 residues. The chain's CDR3 is CASSAGWPAGQYF. The CDR3 DNA reads TGTGCCAGCAGCGCCGGATGGCCCGCTGGGCAGTACTTC.

This clonotype was found many times. The V call is TRBV4-1, the J call TRBJ1-2; D unresolved. The germline V and J ends were trimmed by 0 bases and 3 bases, with 11 bases remaining between them. The V gene's germline CDR1 is MGHRA and CDR2 YSYEKL. The CDR3 length is 15 residues. CDR3 sequence: CASSQEAETDYGYTF. The DNA for the CDR3 is TGCGCCAGCAGCCAAGAGGCAGAGACGGACTATGGCTACACCTTC.

The chain carries TRBV18 and TRBJ1-5, with D possibly TRBD1 on 5 matching bases. The CDR3 is 17 amino acids. V lost 3 bases to trimming and J lost 3 bases, with 18 bases between them. Germline CDR1 and CDR2: KGHSH and LQKENI. CDR3 in DNA: TGTGCCAGCTCACCCGGCTTCCGGGACGGATACAATCAGCCCCAGCATTTT. Translation: CASSPGFRDGYNQPQHF.

The chain joins TRBV6-1 to TRBJ1-5, with TRBD1 identical over 8 bases. The V gene end was trimmed by 1 base and the J gene end by 5 bases; junction bases not matched to a gene: 1. In germline, CDR1 is MNHNS, CDR2 SASEGT. The CDR3 totals 14 residues. CDR3 bases: TGTGCCAGCAGTGAAGGACAGGGGTATCAGCCCCAGCATTTT. Amino acid sequence: CASSEGQGYQPQHF.

This chain joins TRBV6-5 and TRBJ1-6, with D unclear. Trimming took 0 bases from V and 3 from J, leaving 15 bases between them. Germline V gives CDR1 MNHEY, CDR2 SVGAGI. The CDR3 extends over 18 amino acids. CDR3 sequence reads: CASSYSGRQRFYNSPLHF. The CDR3 DNA reads TGTGCCAGCAGTTACTCTGGAAGGCAGAGGTTCTATAATTCACCCCTCCACTTT.

There are many counts of this clonotype. In DNA, the CDR3 is TGTGCCAGCAGCGGACCGACAGAGCAAGAGACCCAGTACTTC. It yields the protein CASSGPTEQETQYF. This rearrangement joins TRBV9 to TRBJ2-5; tentative D call: TRBD1 (5 bases). Deletions cut 3 bases from V and 2 bases from J, with 11 bases between. From germline, CDR1 is SGDLS and CDR2 YYNGEE. The CDR3 spans 14 residues.

The rearrangement joins TRBV7-3 to TRBJ1-1; 11 bases line up with TRBD1. Germline-derived CDR1 and CDR2 are SGHTA and FQGTGA. The CDR3 has 13 amino acids. The V gene end was trimmed by 4 bases and the J gene end by 7 bases; junction bases not matched to a gene: 2. CDR3 loop: CASSSDRGREAFF. CDR3 nucleotides: TGTGCCAGCAGCTCGGACAGGGGGCGTGAAGCTTTCTTT.

This clonotype has a count of ten or more. V is TRBV12-3 or TRBV12-4 and J is TRBJ1-5; a weak D match, TRBD1 (5 bases). V dropped 1 base and J dropped 6 bases, with 7 bases sitting between them. The CDR3 length is 13 residues. Here the CDR3 reads CASSLEGIQPQHF. Here the CDR3 DNA reads TGTGCCAGCAGTTTAGAGGGGATTCAGCCCCAGCATTTT.

This clonotype occurred many times. The rearrangement links TRBV6-2 or TRBV6-3 to TRBJ1-5; 9 bases are a match to TRBD1. The CDR3 has 18 amino acids. The junction had 13 bases not matched to a gene; V was cut back by 6 bases and J by 1 base. The germline V gene encodes CDR1 MNHEY and CDR2 SVGEGT. Here the CDR3 DNA reads TGTGCCAGCAGAACTACAACAGGGGGCGGGTTGAGCAATCAGCCCCAGCATTTT. It specifies CASRTTTGGGLSNQPQHF.

J is TRBJ1-6 and V is TRBV10-2; tentatively, D is TRBD1 (5 bases). This CDR3 spans 13 amino acids. V was cut by 6 bases and J by 5 bases, with 8 bases left in between. Germline V gives CDR1 WSHSY, CDR2 SAAADI. The CDR3, as DNA: TGCGCCAGCAGATTCAGGGATAATTCACCCCTCCACTTT. This translates into CASRFRDNSPLHF.

This clonotype occurred many times. The chain joins TRBV6-5 to TRBJ1-1, with 7 bases matching TRBD1. The CDR3 extends over 14 amino acids. CDR1 is MNHEY, CDR2 SVGAGI, per germline. With 2 bases clipped from V and 5 bases from J, the junction kept 5 bases outside the gene matches. This CDR3 reads CASSYRAGGTEAFF. The CDR3 nucleotides are TGTGCCAGCAGTTACAGGGCAGGGGGGACTGAAGCTTTCTTT.

This clonotype was recorded at least ten times. The V gene is TRBV11-2, the J gene TRBJ2-7, with D uncertain. V was pared by 3 bases and J by 0 bases, with 9 bases between. CDR3 size: 14 residues. In germline, CDR1 is SGHAT, CDR2 FQNNGV. CDR3 in amino acids: CASSFGQYSYEQYF. CDR3 nucleotides: TGTGCCAGCAGCTTCGGGCAATACTCCTACGAGCAGTACTTC.

This rearrangement joins TRBV20-1 to TRBJ1-1; TRBD1 agrees at 11 bases. The trim removed 2 bases at V and 6 bases at J, leaving 14 bases unmatched. The CDR3 spans 17 residues. CDR1 is DFQATT, CDR2 SNEGSKA, per germline (reference sequence). The DNA for the CDR3 is TGCAGTGCTAGAAGGGGCCTCCGGGACAGGGGGATCCCTGAAGCTTTCTTT. This gives the protein CSARRGLRDRGIPEAFF.

This clonotype was counted ten times or more. The rearrangement joins TRBV25-1 to TRBJ2-5; possibly TRBD2 for D (5 bases). Germline assignment: CDR1 MGHDK and CDR2 SYGVNS. The CDR3 has 15 amino acids. Trimming removed 5 bases from V and 1 base from J, with 14 bases in between. The CDR3 is CASSLMTGVQETQYF. The CDR3 DNA reads TGTGCCAGCAGTTTAATGACCGGGGTCCAAGAGACCCAGTACTTC.

The chain is built from TRBV20-1 and TRBJ2-7, with D tentatively TRBD2 (5 bases). This CDR3 has 15 residues. V shed 5 bases and J shed 0 bases, with 17 bases lying between them. Germline V gene data show CDR1 as DFQATT and CDR2 as SNEGSKA (reference sequence). Here the CDR3 DNA reads TGCAGTGCTCCCCGGGATAGCACCGCCTCCTACGAGCAGTACTTC. The encoded protein is CSAPRDSTASYEQYF.

This clonotype was recorded many times. This chain joins TRBV19 and TRBJ1-6; D perhaps matches TRBD1 (6 bases). The germline gives CDR1 LNHDA, CDR2 SQIVND (reference sequence). Between the trimmed V and J ends, which lost 7 bases and 7 bases, there was a span of 14 bases. This CDR3 is 14 amino acids long. The chain's CDR3 is CASKRQGPNSPLHF. The CDR3 coding sequence is TGTGCCAGTAAACGGCAGGGGCCAAATTCACCCCTCCACTTT.

This chain joins TRBV20-1 and TRBJ1-1; maybe TRBD1 (6 bases). Germline V gene sequence: CDR1 DFQATT, CDR2 SNEGSKA (reference sequence). This CDR3 has 12 residues. V gave up 5 bases and J gave up 8 bases, with 15 bases separating them. This CDR3 reads CSAYREFPEAFF. CDR3 nucleotide sequence: TGCAGTGCTTACAGGGAATTCCCAGAAGCTTTCTTT.

The chain recombines TRBV5-4 with TRBJ1-2; 7 nucleotides align to TRBD1. The V gene end was trimmed by 3 bases and the J gene end by 2 bases; junction bases not matched to a gene: 7. Per germline, CDR1 SGHNT and CDR2 YYREEE (reference sequence). The length of the CDR3 is 15 residues. The CDR3, as DNA: TGTGCCAGCAGCTATGGGGGGACAGTGAACTATGGCTACACCTTC. Amino acid sequence: CASSYGGTVNYGYTF.

This clonotype was seen repeatedly, ten times or more. The chain links TRBV6-5 to TRBJ1-1; a weak D match, TRBD1 (5 bases). The germline V and J ends were trimmed by 2 bases and 4 bases, with 11 bases remaining between them. The CDR3 is made up of 14 amino acids. CDR1 is MNHEY, CDR2 SVGAGI, per germline. The CDR3: CASSYGAEGTEAFF. The CDR3 DNA reads as TGTGCCAGCAGTTACGGGGCGGAGGGCACTGAAGCTTTCTTT.

This clonotype has at least ten counts. V and J are TRBV28 and TRBJ2-2, with 12 bases that match TRBD2. Germline values: CDR1 MDHEN, CDR2 SYDVKM. J gave up 5 bases and V 10 bases, and 11 bases lay outside the gene matches. The CDR3 is made up of 16 amino acids. CDR3 residues: CATTPSGGARTGELFF. Written as DNA, the CDR3 is TGTGCCACCACCCCTAGCGGGGGGGCAAGAACCGGGGAGCTGTTTTTT.

V and J are TRBV18 and TRBJ2-2; TRBD1 matches at 9 bases. The CDR3 extends over 15 amino acids. Germline V gene sequence: CDR1 KGHSH, CDR2 LQKENI. V shed 6 bases and J 3 bases; nucleotides not matched to a gene: 5. The CDR3 reads CASSQGQGHTGELFF. The CDR3 coding sequence is TGTGCCAGCTCCCAGGGACAGGGCCACACCGGGGAGCTGTTTTTT.

This clonotype was picked up many times. The chain has TRBV6-1 and TRBJ1-1; D perhaps matches TRBD1 (5 bases). Per the germline V gene, CDR1 is MNHNS and CDR2 is SASEGT. V was pared by 8 bases and J by 1 base, with 8 bases between. The CDR3 length is 12 residues. The CDR3 DNA follows: TGTGCCAGCCTGGACAAGAACACTGAAGCTTTCTTT. It yields the protein CASLDKNTEAFF.

The chain links TRBV20-1 to TRBJ2-5; 8 bases agree with TRBD2. This CDR3 is built from 14 residues. CDR1 and CDR2 from the germline V gene are DFQATT and SNEGSKA (reference sequence). Trimming took 6 bases from V and 5 from J; bases not matched to a gene: 11. CDR3 sequence: CSAPAGGPGETQYF. CDR3 bases: TGCAGTGCCCCCGCGGGGGGCCCAGGGGAGACCCAGTACTTC.

This clonotype occurred once. The J gene is TRBJ2-7, the V gene TRBV29-1; D might be TRBD2 (6 bases). CDR3 length: 13 residues. The germline gives CDR1 SQVTM, CDR2 ANQGSEA. V was shortened by 3 bases and J by 7 bases, with 16 bases between the two germline ends. The CDR3 coding sequence is TGCAGCGTTGACGGGGGTGGGGCAGGAGAGCAGTACTTC. Protein product: CSVDGGGAGEQYF.

The V gene is TRBV7-2, the J gene TRBJ2-5, with D uncertain. CDR1 and CDR2 (germline): SGHTA, FQGNSA. Trimming removed 4 bases at V and 0 bases at J, with 9 bases between. This CDR3 has 14 residues. The CDR3 is CASSSLPDQETQYF. In nucleotides, the CDR3 is TGTGCCAGCAGCTCCCTCCCCGACCAAGAGACCCAGTACTTC.

This clonotype was detected once. Just one base apart from a much larger clone, this may be a read error. V and J are TRBV6-1 and TRBJ2-7; D is perhaps TRBD1 or TRBD2 (6 bases each). From germline, CDR1 is MNHNS and CDR2 SASEGT. Deletions cut 5 bases from V and 6 bases from J, with 14 bases between. The CDR3 runs to 13 residues. The CDR3 DNA reads TGTGCCAGCAGTAGGGGGGAGTGGGGCGAGCAGTACTTC. Its protein product is CASSRGEWGEQYF.